The next 28 T cell receptor beta chains were all read from a single sample in a study of blood T cell repertoires in COVID-19. Clones were sequenced by immunoSEQ multiplex PCR, and TCRdb holds only the in-frame ones, with some missing. This sample has 100,000 to 150,000 clones, with 88% found just once. Material for sequencing was peripheral blood. Receptor source: a man aged 50 or older with acute or convalescent COVID-19.

The chain carries TRBV4-2 and TRBJ1-5; D is perhaps TRBD1 (5 bases). Deletions cut 4 bases from V and 0 bases from J, with 16 bases between. The CDR3 spans 17 residues. From germline, CDR1 is LGHNA and CDR2 YNFKEQ. The CDR3 nucleotides read TGTGCCAGCAGCCGATGGGGGGGAGTTGATAGCAATCAGCCCCAGCATTTT. Translation gives CASSRWGGVDSNQPQHF.

The CDR3 spells CASSRNLGGEKLFF. For the CDR3, the DNA is TGTGCCAGCTCTAGGAACTTGGGCGGGGAAAAACTGTTTTTT. The chain uses TRBV2 and TRBJ1-4, with D unclear. The CDR3 spans 14 residues. Germline V gene sequence: CDR1 SNHLY, CDR2 FYNNEI. Trimming cost V 8 bases and J 8 bases, with 18 bases left between them.

The chain joins TRBV11-2 to TRBJ1-4, with 11 bases aligning to TRBD1. Germline V CDR1 and CDR2: SGHAT, FQNNGV. The CDR3 length is 15 residues. V trimming: 0 bases; J trimming: 8 bases; junction bases outside the gene matches: 2. CDR3 sequence: CASSLDRTGGEKLFF. DNA for the CDR3: TGTGCCAGCAGCTTAGATCGGACAGGGGGCGAAAAACTGTTTTTT.

The gene calls are TRBV9 and TRBJ2-1; D is possibly TRBD1 (6 bases). Germline V gene lookup returns CDR1 SGDLS and CDR2 YYNGEE. The CDR3 is 16 residues long. Between the trimmed V and J ends, which lost 4 bases and 5 bases, there was a span of 19 bases. The CDR3 DNA is TGTGCCAGCAGCCCGATACTGGGGACAATGAACAATGAGCAGTTCTTC. Translated, it gives CASSPILGTMNNEQFF.

V gene TRBV6-5 combines with J gene TRBJ1-1, with D hard to call. The germline gives CDR1 MNHEY, CDR2 SVGAGI. The CDR3 runs 14 residues. V shed 2 bases and J shed 4 bases, with 11 bases lying between them. CDR3 DNA sequence: TGTGCCAGCAGTTACGAAGGAGGAAGCACTGAAGCTTTCTTT. It specifies CASSYEGGSTEAFF.

The genes are TRBV28 and TRBJ2-6; tentative D call: TRBD1 (5 bases). Trimming stripped 1 base from V and 6 bases from J, with 10 bases between. Germline values: CDR1 MDHEN, CDR2 SYDVKM. The CDR3 totals 15 residues. CDR3 in amino acids: CASSLLPGQANVLTF. CDR3 DNA: TGTGCCAGCAGTTTATTGCCAGGGCAGGCCAACGTCCTGACTTTC.

This clone was observed a few times. The rearrangement links TRBV19 to TRBJ2-7; a weak D match, TRBD1 (5 bases). Trimming stripped 4 bases from V and 3 bases from J, with 16 bases between. Germline V gene data show CDR1 as LNHDA and CDR2 as SQIVND (reference sequence). This CDR3 contains 15 residues. The CDR3 DNA sequence: TGTGCCAGTAGTACCCTCGACAGCCTTATCTACGAGCAGTACTTC. Its translation is CASSTLDSLIYEQYF.

The chain is built from TRBV5-1 and TRBJ1-2; D gene uncertain. From germline, CDR1 is SGHRS and CDR2 YFSETQ. Trimming shortened V by 0 bases and J by 1 base, and 4 bases separated the two germline ends. The CDR3 sequence is 13 residues long. The CDR3 protein is CASSLDGNYGYTF. In DNA form, the CDR3 reads TGCGCCAGCAGCTTGGACGGTAACTATGGCTACACCTTC. The whole variable domain, filled in from reference TRBV5-1 and TRBJ1-2, reads KAGVTQTPRYLIKTRGQQVTLSCSPISGHRSVSWYQQTPGQGLQFLFEYFSETQRNKGNFPGRFSGRQFSNSRSEMNVSTLELGDSALYLCASSLDGNYGYTFGSGTRLTVV.

CDR3 residues: CASSRRGLAVLNQETQYF. The DNA of the CDR3 is TGTGCCAGCAGCAGAAGGGGACTAGCGGTCCTAAACCAAGAGACCCAGTACTTC. This rearrangement joins TRBV5-4 to TRBJ2-5, with TRBD2 matching 11 bases. V shed 4 bases and J 0 bases; nucleotides not matched to a gene: 11. Germline lookup yields CDR1 SGHNT and CDR2 YYREEE (reference sequence). CDR3 length equals 18 residues.

CDR3 bases: TGTGCCAGCAGCACCGGGACTAGCGGGACCTATCAAGAGACCCAGTACTTC. It specifies CASSTGTSGTYQETQYF. V and J are TRBV11-3 and TRBJ2-5; 13 nucleotides match TRBD2. The germline gives CDR1 SGHNT, CDR2 YENEEA. Trimming cost V 5 bases and J 2 bases; bases outside gene matches: 8. This CDR3 has 17 residues. Full variable domain (missing parts from reference TRBV11-3 and TRBJ2-5): EAGVVQSPRYKIIEKKQPVAFWCNPISGHNTLYWYLQNLGQGPELLIRYENEEAVDDSQLPKDRFSAERLKGVDSTLKIQPAELGDSAVYLCASSTGTSGTYQETQYFGPGTRLLVL.

The chain combines TRBV9 with TRBJ2-1; D possibly corresponds to TRBD2 (5 bases). This CDR3 has 15 amino acids. In germline, CDR1 is SGDLS, CDR2 YYNGEE. V lost 4 bases and J 4 bases, leaving 15 bases between the germline ends. The CDR3 DNA is TGTGCCAGCAGCCTCCGACAACCGGGGTACAATGAGCAGTTCTTC. Amino acids: CASSLRQPGYNEQFF. Supplemented by reference TRBV9 and TRBJ2-1, the full variable domain reads DSGVTQTPKHLITATGQRVTLRCSPRSGDLSVYWYQQSLDQGLQFLIQYYNGEERAKGNILERFSAQQFPDLHSELNLSSLELGDSALYFCASSLRQPGYNEQFFGPGTRLTVL.

J is TRBJ1-2 and V is TRBV25-1, with D possibly TRBD1 on 6 matching bases. Per germline, CDR1 MGHDK and CDR2 SYGVNS. The CDR3 consists of 16 residues. V lost 1 base and J 4 bases, leaving 16 bases between the germline ends. The DNA for the CDR3 is TGTGCCAGCAGTGAATGGGGGCCTCAGGGAGTCTATGGCTACACCTTC. As protein: CASSEWGPQGVYGYTF.

This clone was picked up one time. This chain uses TRBV5-1 with TRBJ2-5; TRBD2 agrees at 11 bases. CDR1 is SGHRS and CDR2 is YFSETQ in the germline V gene. This CDR3 contains 16 residues. The V gene end was trimmed by 4 bases and the J gene end by 2 bases; junction bases not matched to a gene: 7. The CDR3: CASSPGVAGGQETQYF. The CDR3 DNA reads as TGCGCCAGCAGCCCTGGGGTAGCGGGGGGGCAAGAGACCCAGTACTTC.

V usage is TRBV3-1 (or the pseudogene TRBV3-2) and J usage is TRBJ1-5, with D perhaps matching TRBD1 (5 bases). V was shortened by 1 base and J by 7 bases, with 17 bases between the two germline ends. The CDR3 contains 16 residues. Germline-derived CDR1 and CDR2 are LGHDT and YNNKEL (reference sequence). For the CDR3, the DNA is TGTGCCAGCAGCCAAGGGGTCGCGGGACTCGGGCAGCCCCAGCATTTT. Translation gives CASSQGVAGLGQPQHF.

The rearrangement joins TRBV29-1 to TRBJ1-2; tentatively, D is TRBD1 (5 bases). The CDR3 is 12 residues long. CDR1 and CDR2 (germline): SQVTM, ANQGSEA. V was cut by 6 bases and J by 4 bases, with 12 bases left in between. This CDR3 reads CSVGDGGYGYTF. For the CDR3, the DNA is TGCAGCGTCGGGGACGGGGGCTATGGCTACACCTTC.

A note on this clone: This sample also contains other DNA sequences that code for the same CDR3. The chain joins TRBV9 to TRBJ1-4, with a possible D match to TRBD1 (5 bases). Deletions cut 0 bases from V and 3 bases from J, with 6 bases between. The CDR3 runs to 14 residues. Germline values: CDR1 SGDLS, CDR2 YYNGEE. CDR3 sequence (DNA): TGTGCCAGCAGCGTAGGACAGCCTAATGAAAAACTGTTTTTT. It translates to CASSVGQPNEKLFF. Full variable domain (remainder filled in from reference TRBV9 and TRBJ1-4): DSGVTQTPKHLITATGQRVTLRCSPRSGDLSVYWYQQSLDQGLQFLIQYYNGEERAKGNILERFSAQQFPDLHSELNLSSLELGDSALYFCASSVGQPNEKLFFGSGTQLSVL.

This clone was recorded once. The chain is built from TRBV6-1 and TRBJ1-2; no clear D gene. The V end was cut by 0 bases, the J end by 5 bases, with 13 bases between. This CDR3 has 15 amino acids. CDR1 is MNHNS, CDR2 SASEGT, per germline. CDR3 nucleotide sequence: TGTGCCAGCAGTGAAGCAGGCGGAGACCCATATGGCTACACCTTC. Its protein is CASSEAGGDPYGYTF.

The V gene is TRBV11-2, the J gene TRBJ2-7; D is possibly TRBD2 (6 bases). This CDR3 is 13 amino acids long. Germline V CDR1 and CDR2: SGHAT, FQNNGV. V lost 5 bases and J lost 11, with 19 bases in between. In DNA form, the CDR3 reads TGTGCCAGCAGCCCGGACTATCAGCGTTTCAAGTACTTC. As protein: CASSPDYQRFKYF.

This chain's CDR3 is CASSWTTSSYEQYF. Here the CDR3 DNA reads TGTGCCAGCAGCTGGACTACCAGCTCCTACGAGCAGTACTTC. The rearrangement links TRBV5-8 to TRBJ2-7; TRBD2 is a possible D gene (6 bases). Trimming took 3 bases from V and 0 from J, leaving 10 bases between them. The CDR3 length is 14 residues. Germline V gives CDR1 SGHTS, CDR2 YDEGEE.

This sequence joins TRBV7-2 and TRBJ1-2, with 8 bases identical to TRBD1. This CDR3 is 15 amino acids long. The V gene's germline CDR1 is SGHTA and CDR2 FQGNSA. V was clipped by 7 bases and J by 0 bases; unmatched bases: 7. The DNA for the CDR3 is TGTGCCAGCACCCCCGGGACAGGAGCTAACTATGGCTACACCTTC. It translates to CASTPGTGANYGYTF.

The chain links TRBV6-5 to TRBJ1-3; TRBD1 agrees at 9 bases. The length of the CDR3 is 14 residues. V dropped 8 bases and J dropped 5; count of bases not matched to a gene: 7. Germline V gene sequence: CDR1 MNHEY, CDR2 SVGAGI. The CDR3 loop is CASGIGQGRNTIYF. CDR3 sequence (DNA): TGTGCCAGCGGGATAGGACAGGGGAGAAACACCATATATTTT.

The rearrangement links TRBV4-1 to TRBJ1-1; tentative D call: TRBD1 (5 bases). From germline, CDR1 is MGHRA and CDR2 YSYEKL. The CDR3 totals 13 residues. The V gene lost 1 base and the J gene lost 8 bases, with 11 bases spanning the gap. The CDR3 DNA reads as TGCGCCAGCAGCCAAGGCAGGGCCACAGAAGCTTTCTTT. This encodes CASSQGRATEAFF.

This chain links TRBV9 with TRBJ1-2; D might be TRBD1 (5 bases). Germline values: CDR1 SGDLS, CDR2 YYNGEE. The ends were cut back, 0 bases at V and 2 bases at J, with 14 bases in the middle. The CDR3 length is 16 residues. The DNA for the CDR3 is TGTGCCAGCAGCGTAGCGTCCCAAGGGGCCAACTATGGCTACACCTTC. Amino acids: CASSVASQGANYGYTF.

CDR3 in amino acids: CATSRNRLWGYTF. DNA of the CDR3: TGTGCCACCAGCCGCAATCGACTCTGGGGCTACACCTTC. The chain links TRBV15 to TRBJ1-2; D ambiguous. V lost 5 bases to trimming and J lost 8 bases, with 15 bases between them. Germline CDR1 reads LNHNV; CDR2 reads YYDKDF (reference sequence). This CDR3 has 13 amino acids. Together with reference TRBV15 and TRBJ1-2, the CDR3 gives the full variable domain: DAMVIQNPRYQVTQFGKPVTLSCSQTLNHNVMYWYQQKSSQAPKLLFHYYDKDFNNEADTPDNFQSRRPNTSFCFLDIRSPGLGDTAMYLCATSRNRLWGYTFGSGTRLTVV.

This chain links TRBV5-5 with TRBJ1-5, with D possibly matching TRBD1 (5 bases). The V gene's germline CDR1 is SGHKS and CDR2 YYEKEE (reference sequence). The length of the CDR3 is 14 residues. The germline V and J ends were trimmed by 4 bases and 1 base, with 9 bases remaining between them. The CDR3 nucleotides read TGTGCCAGCAGCCTGGAGGGGAGCAATCAGCCCCAGCATTTT. As protein: CASSLEGSNQPQHF.

V is TRBV5-4 and J is TRBJ1-6; TRBD1 matches at 10 bases. The CDR3 is made up of 14 amino acids. V shed 4 bases, J shed 5 bases, and the junction held 0 bases outside the gene matches. Germline CDR1 SGHNT, CDR2 YYREEE (reference sequence). The CDR3 is CASSGQGDNSPLHF. As DNA, the CDR3 is TGTGCCAGCAGCGGACAGGGGGATAATTCACCCCTCCACTTT. The whole variable domain, filled in from reference TRBV5-4 and TRBJ1-6, reads ETGVTQSPTHLIKTRGQQVTLRCSSQSGHNTVSWYQQALGQGPQFIFQYYREEENGRGNFPPRFSGLQFPNYSSELNVNALELDDSALYLCASSGQGDNSPLHFGNGTRLTVT.

The rearrangement links TRBV2 to TRBJ1-5; no reliable D call. This CDR3 comprises 17 residues. Trimming removed 2 bases from V and 0 bases from J, with 14 bases in between. Germline CDR1 reads SNHLY; CDR2 reads FYNNEI. DNA of the CDR3: TGTGCCAGCAGTGAATCCAGGACTGTCTATAGCAATCAGCCCCAGCATTTT. This codes for CASSESRTVYSNQPQHF.

The chain uses TRBV9 and TRBJ1-1; 10 nucleotides agree with TRBD1. Germline loops: CDR1 SGDLS, CDR2 YYNGEE. This CDR3 has 16 residues. V shed 3 bases and J 4 bases; nucleotides not matched to a gene: 9. CDR3 protein: CASSDRTGGGITEAFF. The DNA of the CDR3 is TGTGCCAGCAGCGATAGGACAGGGGGAGGAATCACTGAAGCTTTCTTT.